The entry that follows covers one T cell receptor (beta chain) sequence. As processed by the authors: Using reference gene primer amplification, nucleated cell counts were estimated. This table comes from immunoSEQ multiplex PCR, and its TCRdb copy is limited to in-frame clones, with some not included. The V and J calls and clone size come from that table; D and trimming were worked out from the DNA. The sample records around 280,000 clones, around 90% being singletons. This sample stems from a study of blood T cell repertoires in COVID-19. About the research overall: Samples taken during acute and convalescent COVID-19 were collected in the United States, Italy and Spain.

The J segment lost 2 bases and the V segment lost 4 bases, leaving 11 bases of the junction unmatched. This CDR3 contains 17 residues. Germline CDR1 MDHEN, CDR2 SYDVKM. Material for sequencing was peripheral blood. This clonotype was obtained from a man aged 65 to 85 with acute or convalescent COVID-19. The chain carries TRBV28 and TRBJ2-7; 10 bases align to TRBD1. CDR3 in DNA: TGTGCCAGCAGTTCCCCCCCGGGGACAGGGGTAACCTACGAGCAGTACTTC. Protein: CASSSPPGTGVTYEQYF.